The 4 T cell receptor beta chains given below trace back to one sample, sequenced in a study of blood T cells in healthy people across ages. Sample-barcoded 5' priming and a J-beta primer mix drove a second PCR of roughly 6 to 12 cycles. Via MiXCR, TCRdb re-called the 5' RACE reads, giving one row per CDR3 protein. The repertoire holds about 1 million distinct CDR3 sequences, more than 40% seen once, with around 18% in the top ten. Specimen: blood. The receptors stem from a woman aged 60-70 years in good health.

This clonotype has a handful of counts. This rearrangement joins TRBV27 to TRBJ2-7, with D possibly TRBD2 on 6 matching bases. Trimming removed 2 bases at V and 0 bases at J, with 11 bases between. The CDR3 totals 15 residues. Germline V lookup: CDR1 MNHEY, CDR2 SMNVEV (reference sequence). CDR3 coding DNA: TGTGCCAGCAGTTTACGGGCGGGATTCTCCTACGAGCAGTACTTC. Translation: CASSLRAGFSYEQYF.

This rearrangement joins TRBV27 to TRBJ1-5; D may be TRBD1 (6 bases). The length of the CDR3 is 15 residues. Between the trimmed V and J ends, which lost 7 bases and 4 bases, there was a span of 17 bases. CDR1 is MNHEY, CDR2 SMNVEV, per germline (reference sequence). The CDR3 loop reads CASKWGQGANQPQHF. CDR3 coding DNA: TGTGCCAGCAAATGGGGACAAGGGGCGAATCAGCCCCAGCATTTT.

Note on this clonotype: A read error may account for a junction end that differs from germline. The CDR3 is CASSPLGTSYNEQSF. CDR3 bases: TGCGCCAGCAGCCCCTTAGGAACCTCCTACAATGAGCAGTCCTTC. The V and J genes are TRBV4-1 and TRBJ2-1; unclear D gene. From germline, CDR1 is MGHRA and CDR2 YSYEKL. The CDR3 is made up of 15 amino acids.

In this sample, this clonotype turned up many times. Here the CDR3 reads CASSVIQGGEQYF. The CDR3 nucleotides read TGTGCCAGCAGCGTGATACAGGGAGGCGAGCAGTACTTC. This chain uses TRBV7-7 with TRBJ2-7, with D possibly being TRBD1 or TRBD2 (6 bases each). The V gene's germline CDR1 is SSHAT and CDR2 FNYEAQ (reference sequence). This CDR3 comprises 13 residues. Trimming removed 5 bases from V and 6 bases from J, with 14 bases in between. Variable domain in full (rest from reference TRBV7-7 and TRBJ2-7): GAGVSQSPRYKVTKRGQDVTLRCDPISSHATLYWYQQALGQGPEFLTYFNYEAQPDKSGLPSDRFSAERPEGSISTLTIQRTEQRDSAMYRCASSVIQGGEQYFGPGTRLTVT.